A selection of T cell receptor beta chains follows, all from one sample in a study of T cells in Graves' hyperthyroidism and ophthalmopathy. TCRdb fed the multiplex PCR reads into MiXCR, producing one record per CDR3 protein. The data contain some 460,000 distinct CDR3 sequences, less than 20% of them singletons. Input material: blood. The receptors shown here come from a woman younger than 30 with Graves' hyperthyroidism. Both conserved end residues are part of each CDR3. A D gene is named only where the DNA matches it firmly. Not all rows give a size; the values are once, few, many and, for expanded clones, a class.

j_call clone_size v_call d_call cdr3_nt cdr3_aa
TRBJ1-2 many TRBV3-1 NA TGTGCCAGCAGCCAAGGTAACGGGAACTATGGCTACACCTTC CASSQGNGNYGYTF
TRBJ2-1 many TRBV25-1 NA TGTGCCAGCAGTGAATCGAAGAATGAGCAGTTCTTC CASSESKNEQFF
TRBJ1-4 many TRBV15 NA TGTGCCACCAGCAGGACTCGTGAGGGGAAGAGAGAAAAACTGTTTTTT CATSRTREGKREKLFF
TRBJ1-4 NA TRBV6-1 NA TGTGCCAGCAGTACAGGGCTTAGTGAAAAACTGTTTTTT CASSTGLSEKLFF
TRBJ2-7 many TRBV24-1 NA TGTGCCACCAGTGATTTGCGCGGATGGGAGCAGTACTTC CATSDLRGWEQYF
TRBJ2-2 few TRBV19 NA TGTGCCAGTAGTATACCCTGGCCCGGTAACACCGGGGAGCTGTTTTTT CASSIPWPGNTGELFF
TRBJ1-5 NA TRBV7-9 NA TGTGCCAGCAGCGCGTACCACAGGGACGATCAGCCCCAGCATTTT CASSAYHRDDQPQHF
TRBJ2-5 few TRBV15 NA TGTGCCACCAGCAGAGCCAGGGTTAATATTTCGCCGGACTTC CATSRARVNISPDF
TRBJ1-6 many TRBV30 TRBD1 TGTGCCGTAGGGACAGGGAATTCACCCCTCCACTTT CAVGTGNSPLHF
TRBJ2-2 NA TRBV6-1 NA TGTGCCAGCACCCCGTGGGACGGGAACACCGGGGAGCTGTTTTTT CASTPWDGNTGELFF
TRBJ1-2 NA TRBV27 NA TGTGCCAGCAGGGTGGGGCCTTATGGCTACACCTTC CASRVGPYGYTF
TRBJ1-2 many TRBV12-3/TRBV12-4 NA TGTGCCAGCAGTTTAGCGCAGGCCTCCGATAGGCCATTGGGCTACACCTTC CASSLAQASDRPLGYTF
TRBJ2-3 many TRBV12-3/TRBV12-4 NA TGTGCCAGCAGTTTGGCTAGCCTCACAGATACGCAGTATTTT CASSLASLTDTQYF
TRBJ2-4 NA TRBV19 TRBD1 TGTGCCAGTAGTATGGCCAGGGGGGCCAAAAACATTCAGTACTTC CASSMARGAKNIQYF
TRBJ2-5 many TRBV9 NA TGTGCCAGCAGCCCAAGCCCCGGAGTGACCCAGTACTTC CASSPSPGVTQYF
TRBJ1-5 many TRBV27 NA TGTGCCAGCACCCCGGACAGAAATCAGCCCCAGCATTTT CASTPDRNQPQHF
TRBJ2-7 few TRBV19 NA TGTGCCAGTAGTATAGGCAGGCCCTATTCCTACGAGCAGTACTTC CASSIGRPYSYEQYF
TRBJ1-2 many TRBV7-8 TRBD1 TGTGCCAGCAGCTTCCGGGACAGGAACTACATCCCCTATGGCTACACCTTC CASSFRDRNYIPYGYTF
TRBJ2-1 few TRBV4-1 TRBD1 TGCGCCAGCAGCCAAGACCCCGGGACAGGGGGCAATGAGCAGTTCTTC CASSQDPGTGGNEQFF
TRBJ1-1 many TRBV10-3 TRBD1 TGTGCCATCAGTGAGCGGGGGCAGGGGGCGGGAAACACTGAAGCTTTCTTT CAISERGQGAGNTEAFF
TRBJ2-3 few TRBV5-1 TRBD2 TGCGCCAGCAGCTCGCAGTGGACTAGCGGGGACACAGATACGCAGTATTTT CASSSQWTSGDTDTQYF
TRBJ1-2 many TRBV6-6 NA TGTGCCAGCAGTTACTCGAAGACAGGAGGAGGCTACACCTTC CASSYSKTGGGYTF
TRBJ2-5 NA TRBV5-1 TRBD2 TGCGCCAGCAGCATCGGGACTAGCCGAGAGACCCAGTACTTC CASSIGTSRETQYF
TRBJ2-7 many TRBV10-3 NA TGTGCCATCGGTCCGGGCAGGGAGAACGACGAGCAGTACTTC CAIGPGRENDEQYF
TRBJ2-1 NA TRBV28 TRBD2 TGTGCCAGCCAGGATAGCGGGGGGTTATACAATGAGCAGTTCTTC CASQDSGGLYNEQFF
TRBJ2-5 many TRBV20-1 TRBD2 TGCAGTGCTAGAGAGGGAGCGGGGCCAGGGGAGACCCAGTACTTC CSAREGAGPGETQYF
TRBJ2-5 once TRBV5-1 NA TGCGCCAGCAGCCCAGGGGGGATAGAGACCCAGTACTTC CASSPGGIETQYF
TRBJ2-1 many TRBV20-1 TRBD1 TGCAGTGCTACCAGACAGGGAAACGATTACAATGAGCAGTTCTTC CSATRQGNDYNEQFF
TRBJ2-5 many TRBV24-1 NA TGTGCCACCAGTGATCCCGCCTCCGGGGGAGAGACCCAGTACTTC CATSDPASGGETQYF
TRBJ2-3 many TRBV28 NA TGTGCCAGCAGTTTGGATGAGGCTTTAAGCACAGATACGCAGTATTTT CASSLDEALSTDTQYF
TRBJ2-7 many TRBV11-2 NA TGTGCCAGCAGCTTATCCCAGGGCCACGAGCAGTACTTC CASSLSQGHEQYF
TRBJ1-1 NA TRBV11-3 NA TGTGCCAGCAGCCATAGGGGAGGGGAGGGCACTGAAGCTTTCTTT CASSHRGGEGTEAFF
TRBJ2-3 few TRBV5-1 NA TGCGCCAGCAGCTTGGGTGGGGGCCCTAGCACAGATACGCAGTATTTT CASSLGGGPSTDTQYF
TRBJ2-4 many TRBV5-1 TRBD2 TGCGCCAGCAGCTTGGGAACTAGCGGGGGTTATCTTCAGTACTTC CASSLGTSGGYLQYF
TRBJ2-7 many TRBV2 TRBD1 TGTGCGAGCACCGACAGGGTCAACGAGCAGTACTTC CASTDRVNEQYF
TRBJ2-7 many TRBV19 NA TGTGCCAGTAGTATCCAGCCCGACAGTTACGAGCAGTACTTC CASSIQPDSYEQYF
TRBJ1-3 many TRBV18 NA TGTGCCAGCTCACGTGTAGTTGAATATGGAAACACCATATATTTT CASSRVVEYGNTIYF
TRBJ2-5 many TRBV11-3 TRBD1 TGTGCCAGCAGCTTAATGGGACAGGGAGAAGGCGGATGGGAGACCCAGTACTTC CASSLMGQGEGGWETQYF
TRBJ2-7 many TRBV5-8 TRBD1 TGTGCCAGCGCCCCCGGGACAGTTCTCCACGAGCAGTACTTC CASAPGTVLHEQYF
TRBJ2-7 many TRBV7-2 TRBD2 TGTGCCAGCAGCTCACTGGGACTAGCGAGTAGCTACGAGCAGTACTTC CASSSLGLASSYEQYF
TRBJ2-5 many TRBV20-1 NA TGCAGTGCTAACACGGGAGCCCAGTCGCCCCAGTACTTC CSANTGAQSPQYF
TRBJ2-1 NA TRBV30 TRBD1 TGTGCCTGGACCGACAGGGGAAGGTACAATGAGCAGTTCTTC CAWTDRGRYNEQFF
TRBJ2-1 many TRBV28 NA TGTGCCAGCAGTTTTCAGGGGGGCGGGGATGAGCAGTTCTTC CASSFQGGGDEQFF
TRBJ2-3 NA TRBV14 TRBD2 TGTGCCAGCAGCGTTGAACTAGCGGGGCCGTCCACAGATACGCAGTATTTT CASSVELAGPSTDTQYF
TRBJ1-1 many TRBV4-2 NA TGTGCCAGCAGCGAAATGGGAGTTGAAGCTTTCTTT CASSEMGVEAFF
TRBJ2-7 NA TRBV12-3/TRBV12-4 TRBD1 TGTGCCAGCAGTAGGACAGGGGTTTCCTACGAGCAGTACTTC CASSRTGVSYEQYF
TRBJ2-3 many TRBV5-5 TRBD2 TGTGCCAGCAGCCCGGGACTAGCGGGAGCCACAGATACGCAGTATTTT CASSPGLAGATDTQYF
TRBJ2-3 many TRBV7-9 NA TGTGCCAGCAGCCGCCTCCCCCGGGGGCCTCGAGGATATACGCAGTATTTT CASSRLPRGPRGYTQYF
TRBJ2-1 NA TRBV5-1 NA TGCGCCAGCAGCTTGGAGACAGCCCCTCGCGATGAGCAGTTCTTC CASSLETAPRDEQFF
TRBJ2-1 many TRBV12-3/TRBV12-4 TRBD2 TGTGCCAGCAAAGGTAGCGGGGGGTACAATGAGCAGTTCTTC CASKGSGGYNEQFF
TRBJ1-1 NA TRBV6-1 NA TGTGCCAGCACTCAGGGACGGGTGAACACTGAAGCTTTCTTT CASTQGRVNTEAFF
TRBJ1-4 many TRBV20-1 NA TGCAGTGCTAGGGGATTGGGGAATGAAAAACTGTTTTTT CSARGLGNEKLFF